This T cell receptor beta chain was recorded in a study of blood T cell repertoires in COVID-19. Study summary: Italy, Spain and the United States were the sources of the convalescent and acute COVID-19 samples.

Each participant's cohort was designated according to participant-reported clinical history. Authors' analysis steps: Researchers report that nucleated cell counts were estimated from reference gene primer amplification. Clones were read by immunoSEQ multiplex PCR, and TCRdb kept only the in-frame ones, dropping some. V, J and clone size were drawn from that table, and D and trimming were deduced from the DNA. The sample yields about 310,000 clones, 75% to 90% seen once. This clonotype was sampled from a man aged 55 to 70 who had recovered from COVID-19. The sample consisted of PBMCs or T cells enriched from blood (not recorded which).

The DNA for the CDR3 is TGCAGTGCTAGTCACAGGGTACAGTTCTTC. Its translation: CSASHRVQFF. The rearrangement uses TRBV20-1 and TRBJ2-1, with D perhaps TRBD1 (6 bases). Trimming cost V 3 bases and J 13 bases, with 10 bases left between them. Germline V gene data show CDR1 as DFQATT and CDR2 as SNEGSKA (reference sequence). This CDR3 comprises 10 residues.